This T cell receptor beta chain was identified during a study of cytomegalovirus exposure and HLA in healthy donors. A multiplex PCR was run with 60 Vbeta primers and 13 Jbeta primers. Sequencing used immunoSEQ multiplex PCR; TCRdb keeps in-frame clones, though not all of them. The sample lists fewer than 250,000 clones, roughly 86% occurring once. Germline-derived CDR1 and CDR2 are SGHDT and YYEEEE. After removal of 2 bases from V and 1 base from J, the junction contained 6 bases not matched to a gene. The length of the CDR3 is 16 residues. This chain connects TRBV5-6 to TRBJ1-1; 9 nucleotides match TRBD1. Input material: PBMCs. The source of this sequence is a woman younger than 35 in good health and CMV-seronegative. The CDR3 reads CASSLDQGQGNTEAFF. The CDR3 nucleotides are TGTGCCAGCAGCTTAGACCAGGGACAGGGGAACACTGAAGCTTTCTTT.